Below, 27 T cell receptor beta chains from the same sample are listed, as sequenced in a study of cytomegalovirus exposure and HLA in healthy donors. PCR involved 60 Vbeta and 13 Jbeta primers. Assay: immunoSEQ multiplex PCR; the TCRdb copy retains only in-frame clones and omits some. The sample yields some 120,000 clones, under 85% seen once. The sequencing input was PBMCs. The receptors were gathered from a woman aged 18-29 years in good health and CMV-seronegative.

V usage is TRBV5-1 and J usage is TRBJ2-7; 8 bases are shared with TRBD1. There are 14 residues in the CDR3. Germline loops: CDR1 SGHRS, CDR2 YFSETQ. After removal of 6 bases from V and 7 bases from J, the junction contained 12 bases not matched to a gene. CDR3 bases: TGCGCCAGCAACCCAGGGGGCCCTCTACGGGAGCAGTACTTC. Its translation: CASNPGGPLREQYF.

This chain uses TRBV19 with TRBJ1-5, with D possibly matching TRBD1 (6 bases). V lost 7 bases to trimming and J lost 2 bases, with 6 bases between them. Germline V gives CDR1 LNHDA, CDR2 SQIVND (reference sequence). This CDR3 comprises 12 residues. In nucleotides, the CDR3 is TGTGCCAGTAAGGGGGGCAATCAGCCCCAGCATTTT. Translated, it gives CASKGGNQPQHF.

The chain carries TRBV6-1 and TRBJ2-7, with D possibly being TRBD1 (7 bases). The germline V and J ends were trimmed by 6 bases and 5 bases, with 20 bases remaining between them. The CDR3 spans 15 residues. CDR1 MNHNS and CDR2 SASEGT come from the germline V gene. The CDR3 DNA is TGTGCCAGCAGCCGAGGGGGCAGGGGGGCCCACGAGCAGTACTTC. It translates to CASSRGGRGAHEQYF.

A single count supports this clone. The V call is TRBV5-1, the J call TRBJ2-3; the match to TRBD1 covers 8 bases. This CDR3 has 17 residues. Looked up from germline, CDR1 is SGHRS and CDR2 is YFSETQ. J lost 5 bases, V lost 6 bases, and 17 bases had no gene match. The CDR3: CASKYTQGALGVDTQYF. The CDR3 DNA is TGCGCCAGCAAATACACCCAGGGGGCCCTAGGAGTAGATACGCAGTATTTT.

This chain connects TRBV5-1 to TRBJ2-7; D unresolved. Germline lookup yields CDR1 SGHRS and CDR2 YFSETQ. The CDR3 sequence is 15 residues long. V lost 0 bases and J lost 1, with 11 bases in between. Here the CDR3 reads CASSLAAGLSYEQYF. DNA for the CDR3: TGCGCCAGCAGCTTGGCGGCAGGATTATCCTACGAGCAGTACTTC.

The rearrangement uses TRBV7-9 and TRBJ2-7, with TRBD2 matching over 8 bases. Germline loops: CDR1 SEHNR, CDR2 FQNEAQ (reference sequence). The CDR3 is 15 amino acids. V lost 2 bases, J lost 7 bases, and 10 bases stayed unmatched. The CDR3 region is CASSLLSGGLEEQYF. The CDR3 DNA is TGTGCCAGCAGCTTACTCTCGGGGGGGCTAGAGGAGCAGTACTTC.

V and J are TRBV5-1 and TRBJ1-2; 7 nucleotides line up with TRBD1. This CDR3 has 16 amino acids. J was trimmed by 5 bases and V by 1 base; bases with no gene match: 11. Germline CDR1 is SGHRS and CDR2 is YFSETQ. The CDR3: CASSLLEQGKPYGYTF. CDR3 DNA sequence: TGCGCCAGCAGCTTGCTGGAACAGGGGAAACCTTATGGCTACACCTTC.

The chain has TRBV2 and TRBJ1-6, with 7 bases matching TRBD1. Unmatched junction bases numbered 11, after V lost 7 bases and J lost 11 bases. This CDR3 has 14 residues. Germline lookup yields CDR1 SNHLY and CDR2 FYNNEI. This chain's CDR3 is CASIRTGSSAPLHF. The DNA for the CDR3 is TGTGCCAGCATTCGGACAGGCTCGAGCGCACCCCTCCACTTT.

Concerning this clone itself: The conserved phenylalanine or tryptophan normally closing the CDR3 is absent here, so this likely arose from a read error. This chain uses TRBV6-5 with TRBJ1-5, with TRBD1 matching 8 bases. The germline V gene has CDR1 MNHEY and CDR2 SVGAGI. The ends lost 8 bases at V and 9 bases at J; junction bases unmatched: 12. The CDR3 has 14 amino acids. The CDR3 bases are TGTGCCAGCCGCCCCGGGACAGGTCTTATGCCCCAGCATGTT. Protein product: CASRPGTGLMPQHV.

The J gene is TRBJ2-1, the V gene TRBV2; TRBD1 matches at 11 bases. The CDR3 runs to 14 residues. CDR1 SNHLY and CDR2 FYNNEI come from the germline V gene. V dropped 5 bases and J dropped 7; count of bases not matched to a gene: 4. The CDR3 bases are TGTGCCAGCAGTCTGGACAGGGGGCGAAATGAGCAGTTCTTC. Its protein is CASSLDRGRNEQFF.

The chain uses TRBV30 and TRBJ1-6; D is ambiguous. Trimming pared 0 bases from V and 8 bases from J, leaving 14 bases between. The CDR3 runs to 15 residues. CDR1 and CDR2 from the germline V gene are GTSNPN and SVGIG (reference sequence). This chain's CDR3 is CAWSVTGLYDSPLHF. In nucleotides, the CDR3 is TGTGCCTGGAGTGTCACGGGGTTGTACGATTCACCCCTCCACTTT.

The chain has TRBV5-6 and TRBJ2-7, with D perhaps TRBD1 (5 bases). The length of the CDR3 is 13 residues. Germline V gene lookup returns CDR1 SGHDT and CDR2 YYEEEE. With 2 bases removed from V and 7 bases from J, the gap between germline ends came to 13 bases. CDR3 amino acids: CASSLTGFGEQYF. As DNA, the CDR3 is TGTGCCAGCAGCTTAACAGGTTTCGGAGAGCAGTACTTC.

This clone has a handful of counts. The chain joins TRBV6-5 to TRBJ2-5, with 12 bases that match TRBD1. CDR1 is MNHEY, CDR2 SVGAGI, per germline. Trimming took 8 bases from V and 5 from J; bases not matched to a gene: 6. The CDR3 covers 14 residues. CDR3 residues: CASGRDRGRETQYF. The CDR3 region has the DNA TGTGCCAGCGGAAGGGACAGGGGGCGTGAGACCCAGTACTTC.

The rearrangement joins TRBV5-1 to TRBJ1-6; 9 bases match TRBD1. J lost 5 bases, V lost 4 bases, and 1 base had no gene match. The CDR3 spans 14 residues. Germline V gives CDR1 SGHRS, CDR2 YFSETQ. CDR3 loop: CASSRTGDNSPLHF. CDR3 coding DNA: TGCGCCAGCAGCAGGACAGGGGATAATTCACCCCTCCACTTT. Looking up the rest from reference TRBV5-1 and TRBJ1-6 gives the full variable domain: KAGVTQTPRYLIKTRGQQVTLSCSPISGHRSVSWYQQTPGQGLQFLFEYFSETQRNKGNFPGRFSGRQFSNSRSEMNVSTLELGDSALYLCASSRTGDNSPLHFGNGTRLTVT.

This clone was observed a few times. In nucleotides, the CDR3 is TGCAGCGTTGGCGGTAGTGGTGAAGCTTTCTTT. It codes for CSVGGSGEAFF. The chain joins TRBV29-1 to TRBJ1-1; no reliable D call. CDR3 size: 11 residues. V was cut by 4 bases and J by 7 bases, with 10 bases left in between. CDR1 is SQVTM, CDR2 ANQGSEA, per germline.

This chain joins TRBV6-5 and TRBJ1-2; 7 positions agree with TRBD1. Germline CDR1 is MNHEY and CDR2 is SVGAGI. The junction had 9 bases not matched to a gene; V was cut back by 6 bases and J by 5 bases. The CDR3 runs 14 residues. As DNA, the CDR3 is TGTGCCAGCAGGGCATTGGGACAGTCTTATGGCTACACCTTC. Translation gives CASRALGQSYGYTF.

As for this clone: The sample carries other DNA sequences with the same CDR3. The V gene is TRBV28, the J gene TRBJ2-2; D might be TRBD2 (7 bases). The CDR3 contains 16 residues. CDR1 is MDHEN and CDR2 is SYDVKM in the germline V gene. V lost 5 bases to trimming and J lost 6 bases, with 19 bases between them. CDR3 residues: CASSPGGGAKAGELFF. Written as DNA, the CDR3 is TGTGCCAGCAGTCCGGGTGGGGGGGCGAAGGCCGGGGAGCTGTTTTTT.

This chain links TRBV28 with TRBJ2-7, with 9 bases aligning to TRBD1. J gave up 5 bases and V 4 bases, and 15 bases lay outside the gene matches. CDR3 length: 17 residues. Germline values: CDR1 MDHEN, CDR2 SYDVKM. The CDR3 DNA sequence: TGTGCCAGCAGTTCCCCTCTGACAGGGGGGAATCCTCACGAGCAGTACTTC. It codes for CASSSPLTGGNPHEQYF.

This chain joins TRBV7-9 and TRBJ1-4; D not certain. V was cut by 5 bases and J by 8 bases, with 18 bases left in between. The CDR3 is made up of 15 amino acids. Germline values: CDR1 SEHNR, CDR2 FQNEAQ (reference sequence). The chain's CDR3 is CASSLTGSEGEKLFF. DNA of the CDR3: TGTGCCAGCAGCCTTACGGGGTCTGAAGGGGAAAAACTGTTTTTT. Combining the CDR3 with reference TRBV7-9 and TRBJ1-4 gives the whole variable domain DTGVSQNPRHKITKRGQNVTFRCDPISEHNRLYWYRQTLGQGPEFLTYFQNEAQLEKSRLLSDRFSAERPKGSFSTLEIQRTEQGDSAMYLCASSLTGSEGEKLFFGSGTQLSVL.

V usage is TRBV2 and J usage is TRBJ1-1; weak D call: TRBD1 (6 bases). The germline V and J ends were trimmed by 6 bases and 1 base, with 9 bases remaining between them. The CDR3 is 13 amino acids. Germline CDR1 reads SNHLY; CDR2 reads FYNNEI. CDR3: CASSYRENTEAFF. In DNA, the CDR3 is TGTGCCAGCAGCTACAGGGAGAACACTGAAGCTTTCTTT.

The gene calls are TRBV28 and TRBJ2-7; TRBD1 might be the D (6 bases). Trimming took off 3 bases at V and 7 bases at J, with 16 bases between the two ends. CDR1 is MDHEN, CDR2 SYDVKM, per germline. The CDR3 spans 14 residues. The CDR3, as DNA: TGTGCCAGCAGTTTGCTGGGGACACCGGGGGAGCAGTACTTC. Amino acid sequence: CASSLLGTPGEQYF.

For the CDR3, the DNA is TGTGCCAGCAGTGCGAGGGGGGGGCCTGCCCCCGGGGAGCTGTTTTTT. It encodes CASSARGGPAPGELFF. The chain is built from TRBV6-1 and TRBJ2-2, with D possibly matching TRBD2 (7 bases). The CDR3 has 16 residues. Between the trimmed V and J ends, which lost 4 bases and 6 bases, there was a span of 18 bases. The germline CDR1 and CDR2 sequences are MNHNS and SASEGT.

The chain uses TRBV5-1 and TRBJ2-7; tentatively, D is TRBD2 (6 bases). Germline loops: CDR1 SGHRS, CDR2 YFSETQ. This CDR3 spans 15 amino acids. Trimming took 3 bases from V and 6 from J, leaving 19 bases between them. DNA of the CDR3: TGCGCCAGCAGCTGGGGGGTAGGCGGTTCGCTCGAGCAGTACTTC. It yields the protein CASSWGVGGSLEQYF.

This chain connects TRBV4-1 to TRBJ1-6; TRBD1 is a possible D gene (6 bases). The germline V and J ends were trimmed by 0 bases and 12 bases, with 15 bases remaining between them. Germline CDR1 is MGHRA and CDR2 is YSYEKL. The length of the CDR3 is 15 residues. The CDR3 spells CASSQDPGAMKPLHF. The CDR3 region has the DNA TGCGCCAGCAGCCAAGATCCAGGGGCCATGAAACCCCTCCACTTT.

The V and J genes are TRBV5-1 and TRBJ2-7; TRBD1 agrees at 7 bases. The CDR3 runs 14 residues. Germline V CDR1 and CDR2: SGHRS, YFSETQ. V lost 6 bases and J lost 1; bases outside the gene matches: 7. The CDR3 bases are TGCGCCAGCAACTTAGGGGACAGATCCTACGAGCAGTACTTC. Amino acid sequence: CASNLGDRSYEQYF.

This sequence joins TRBV14 and TRBJ1-2, with TRBD1 identical over 8 bases. The CDR3 covers 13 residues. Germline trimming cut 3 bases from V and 6 bases from J; bases unmatched to any gene: 3. In germline, CDR1 is SGHDN, CDR2 FVKESK. The CDR3 reads CASSQGQVHGYTF. The CDR3, as DNA: TGTGCCAGCAGCCAGGGACAGGTGCATGGCTACACCTTC.

The CDR3 DNA follows: TGTGCCAGCAGTTTATTGGGGGGGAATGAGCAGTTCTTC. The encoded protein is CASSLLGGNEQFF. This chain joins TRBV27 and TRBJ2-1, with 7 bases that match TRBD2. CDR3 length: 13 amino acids. Germline V lookup: CDR1 MNHEY, CDR2 SMNVEV (reference sequence). After removal of 1 base from V and 7 bases from J, the junction contained 1 base not matched to a gene.